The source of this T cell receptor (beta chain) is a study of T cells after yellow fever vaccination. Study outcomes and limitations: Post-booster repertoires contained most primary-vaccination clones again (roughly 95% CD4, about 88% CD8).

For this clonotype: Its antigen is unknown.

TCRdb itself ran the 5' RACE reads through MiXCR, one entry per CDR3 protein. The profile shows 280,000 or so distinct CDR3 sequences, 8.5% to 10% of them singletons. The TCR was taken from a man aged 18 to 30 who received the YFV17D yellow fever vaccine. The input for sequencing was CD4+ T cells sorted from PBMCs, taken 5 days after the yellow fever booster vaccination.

The CDR3 sequence: CASSPRTGGTSSNQPQHF. As DNA, the CDR3 is TGTGCCAGCAGCCCGCGGACAGGGGGCACTTCTAGCAATCAGCCCCAGCATTTT. V usage is TRBV7-9 and J usage is TRBJ1-5; TRBD1 matches at 11 bases. This CDR3 region has 18 residues. V shed 5 bases and J 0 bases; nucleotides not matched to a gene: 9. Germline lookup yields CDR1 SEHNR and CDR2 FQNEAQ (reference sequence). Drawing the rest from reference TRBV7-9 and TRBJ1-5, the complete variable domain is DTGVSQNPRHKITKRGQNVTFRCDPISEHNRLYWYRQTLGQGPEFLTYFQNEAQLEKSRLLSDRFSAERPKGSFSTLEIQRTEQGDSAMYLCASSPRTGGTSSNQPQHFGDGTRLSIL.